These 30 T cell receptor beta chains came from one sample sequenced in a study of beta chain features in type 1 diabetes. Investigators reverse transcribed all isolated RNA, so they sequenced expressed TCRB transcripts. Here immunoSEQ multiplex PCR was the method, and the copy in TCRdb shows in-frame clones only, minus some. The sample carries about 290,000 clones, under 8.5% recorded once. Material: central memory CD4+ T cells from blood. The receptors were gathered from a woman under 30 in good health.

The J gene is TRBJ2-1, the V gene TRBV27; no definite D call. Germline V CDR1 and CDR2: MNHEY, SMNVEV (reference sequence). V was cut by 7 bases and J by 5 bases, with 18 bases left in between. CDR3 length: 15 amino acids. The CDR3 loop reads CASTPVGWLNNEQFF. The CDR3 DNA sequence: TGTGCCAGCACCCCGGTTGGTTGGCTAAACAATGAGCAGTTCTTC.

CDR3 region: CATFLTGSTDTQYF. Written as DNA, the CDR3 is TGTGCCACCTTTCTTACAGGATCCACAGATACGCAGTATTTT. The chain joins TRBV2 to TRBJ2-3; perhaps TRBD1 as D (5 bases). From germline, CDR1 is SNHLY and CDR2 FYNNEI. The CDR3 contains 14 residues. V was trimmed by 10 bases and J by 2 bases, leaving 16 bases between them.

As for this clone: In the same sample, other DNA sequences code for this CDR3. J is TRBJ2-1 and V is TRBV5-1; no clear D gene. The germline V gene has CDR1 SGHRS and CDR2 YFSETQ. Trimming pared 5 bases from V and 5 bases from J, leaving 11 bases between. This CDR3 region has 13 residues. CDR3 loop: CASSPGGDNEQFF. In DNA form, the CDR3 reads TGCGCCAGCAGTCCCGGTGGAGACAATGAGCAGTTCTTC.

This clone was detected only a few times. The rearrangement joins TRBV2 to TRBJ2-2; 7 positions agree with TRBD2. J lost 2 bases, V lost 7 bases, and 7 bases had no gene match. This CDR3 spans 15 amino acids. Per germline, CDR1 SNHLY and CDR2 FYNNEI. CDR3 coding DNA: TGTGCCAGCACCACCCAGCGGGGCAACACCGGGGAGCTGTTTTTT. It translates to CASTTQRGNTGELFF.

This clone showed up many times. The V gene is TRBV2, the J gene TRBJ2-1; 8 nucleotides agree with TRBD2. V shed 6 bases and J 13 bases; nucleotides not matched to a gene: 14. The germline gives CDR1 SNHLY, CDR2 FYNNEI. This CDR3 has 14 amino acids. This chain's CDR3 is CASSAIAGGLGQFF. The CDR3 coding sequence is TGTGCCAGCAGCGCTATTGCGGGGGGCTTAGGTCAGTTCTTC.

In this sample, this clone turned up a few times. The chain has TRBV7-2 and TRBJ2-3; D is ambiguous. This CDR3 has 15 amino acids. Germline loops: CDR1 SGHTA, CDR2 FQGNSA. The V gene lost 1 base and the J gene lost 1 base, with 9 bases spanning the gap. The CDR3 nucleotides read TGTGCCAGCAGCTTAGGGGTTTCCCGCACAGATACGCAGTATTTT. Translating gives CASSLGVSRTDTQYF.

The sample holds a few counts of this clone. The rearrangement uses TRBV18 and TRBJ1-2; the match to TRBD1 covers 7 bases. J gave up 5 bases and V 3 bases, and 3 bases lay outside the gene matches. CDR3 size: 13 residues. Germline CDR1 and CDR2: KGHSH and LQKENI. The CDR3 region has the DNA TGTGCCAGCTCACCGGGACAGCATTATGGCTACACCTTC. It specifies CASSPGQHYGYTF.

The chain combines TRBV7-3 with TRBJ1-1; D is unresolved. The CDR3 sequence is 14 residues long. From germline, CDR1 is SGHTA and CDR2 FQGTGA. The V gene lost 2 bases and the J gene lost 5 bases, with 12 bases spanning the gap. This CDR3 reads CASSLGGFETEAFF. DNA of the CDR3: TGTGCCAGCAGCTTAGGAGGGTTTGAAACTGAAGCTTTCTTT.

The V gene is TRBV9, the J gene TRBJ2-3; 10 bases are shared with TRBD2. The ends lost 4 bases at V and 4 bases at J; junction bases unmatched: 3. The germline gives CDR1 SGDLS, CDR2 YYNGEE. The CDR3 loop spans 14 amino acids. The CDR3 spells CASSSSGGPDTQYF. For the CDR3, the DNA is TGTGCCAGCAGCTCTAGCGGGGGCCCAGATACGCAGTATTTT.

Only a few counts were recorded for this clone. This chain links TRBV4-2 with TRBJ2-7; tentative D call: TRBD2 (6 bases). The V end lost 4 bases, the J end lost 5 bases, and 18 bases lay between the germline ends. The CDR3 spans 15 residues. CDR1 and CDR2 from the germline V gene are LGHNA and YNFKEQ. The CDR3 sequence is CASSPSRLAYNEQYV. DNA of the CDR3: TGTGCCAGCAGCCCTAGCCGCCTAGCGTATAACGAGCAGTACGTC.

This clone was seen a few times. The chain uses TRBV7-2 and TRBJ2-3; 9 bases match TRBD2. The germline CDR1 and CDR2 sequences are SGHTA and FQGNSA. V was clipped by 9 bases and J by 0 bases; unmatched bases: 4. The CDR3 is 14 amino acids. CDR3 sequence (DNA): TGTGCCAGTAGCGGGGGACCTAGCACAGATACGCAGTATTTT. This sequence encodes CASSGGPSTDTQYF. The whole variable domain, remainder taken from reference TRBV7-2 and TRBJ2-3, is GAGVSQSPSNKVTEKGKDVELRCDPISGHTALYWYRQSLGQGLEFLIYFQGNSAPDKSGLPSDRFSAERTGGSVSTLTIQRTQQEDSAVYLCASSGGPSTDTQYFGPGTRLTVL.

This clone was detected ten times or more. The chain carries TRBV30 and TRBJ2-5; 10 bases match TRBD2. Germline CDR1 and CDR2: GTSNPN and SVGIG (reference sequence). The CDR3 spans 15 residues. The ends lost 5 bases at V and 1 base at J; junction bases unmatched: 7. The CDR3 region is CAWYRGTSVQETQYF. Here the CDR3 DNA reads TGTGCCTGGTATCGAGGGACTAGCGTCCAAGAGACCCAGTACTTC.

V is TRBV5-1 and J is TRBJ2-3; the match to TRBD1 covers 8 bases. The CDR3 is 16 residues long. Germline values: CDR1 SGHRS, CDR2 YFSETQ. After removal of 0 bases from V and 1 base from J, the junction contained 4 bases not matched to a gene. The CDR3 DNA is TGCGCCAGCAGCTTGGGACAGGGGTGGGGCACAGATACGCAGTATTTT. Translating gives CASSLGQGWGTDTQYF.

This CDR3 reads CASSPNLKRPFGEAFF. DNA for the CDR3: TGTGCCAGCTCACCAAACTTGAAGCGTCCCTTCGGTGAAGCTTTCTTT. This chain joins TRBV18 and TRBJ1-1, with no clear D. The germline gives CDR1 KGHSH, CDR2 LQKENI. This CDR3 is built from 16 residues. V lost 2 bases and J lost 7, with 20 bases in between.

This clone appeared a few times. The V and J genes are TRBV12-5 and TRBJ1-1; D is undetermined. Per germline, CDR1 LGHNT and CDR2 FRNRAP. This CDR3 region has 13 residues. V was pared by 0 bases and J by 5 bases, with 7 bases between. CDR3 region: CASGLVHGTEAFF. DNA for the CDR3: TGTGCTAGTGGTTTGGTACACGGGACTGAAGCTTTCTTT.

This chain uses TRBV19 with TRBJ1-1; TRBD1 might be the D (6 bases). Trimming left V 1 base short and J 11 bases short, with 14 bases between. The CDR3 totals 13 residues. Germline V lookup: CDR1 LNHDA, CDR2 SQIVND (reference sequence). CDR3 sequence reads: CASSIGGTPGAFF. CDR3 coding DNA: TGTGCCAGTAGTATAGGGGGGACACCCGGGGCTTTCTTT.

This chain joins TRBV6-1 and TRBJ2-7; 11 bases line up with TRBD1. This CDR3 comprises 14 residues. Germline CDR1 is MNHNS and CDR2 is SASEGT. V was clipped by 5 bases and J by 4 bases; unmatched bases: 4. Here the CDR3 reads CASSTDRGLYEQYF. CDR3 coding DNA: TGTGCCAGCAGTACGGACAGGGGGCTTTACGAGCAGTACTTC.

This clone was picked up many times. The chain employs TRBV5-4 and TRBJ2-1; possible D gene TRBD1, 6 bases. The CDR3 spans 17 residues. Looked up from germline, CDR1 is SGHNT and CDR2 is YYREEE (reference sequence). The V gene lost 0 bases and the J gene lost 7 bases, with 20 bases spanning the gap. Here the CDR3 reads CASSLVSGAETWNEQFF. In DNA form, the CDR3 reads TGTGCCAGCAGCTTGGTGTCAGGGGCCGAAACATGGAATGAGCAGTTCTTC. Drawing the rest from reference TRBV5-4 and TRBJ2-1, the complete variable domain is ETGVTQSPTHLIKTRGQQVTLRCSSQSGHNTVSWYQQALGQGPQFIFQYYREEENGRGNFPPRFSGLQFPNYSSELNVNALELDDSALYLCASSLVSGAETWNEQFFGPGTRLTVL.

The V call is TRBV4-3, the J call TRBJ2-1; D uncertain. The CDR3 runs to 15 residues. CDR1 and CDR2 from the germline V gene are LGHNA and YSLEER. Deletions cut 4 bases from V and 0 bases from J, with 10 bases between. The CDR3: CASSPRPSSYNEQFF. DNA for the CDR3: TGCGCCAGCAGCCCTCGACCGAGCTCCTACAATGAGCAGTTCTTC.

This clone was observed a few times. The chain carries TRBV6-5 and TRBJ1-1; maybe TRBD1 (5 bases). The V gene's germline CDR1 is MNHEY and CDR2 SVGAGI. The V end was cut by 2 bases, the J end by 0 bases, with 10 bases between. The CDR3 sequence is 15 residues long. The CDR3 region has the DNA TGTGCCAGCAGTTACAACAGGTTAATGAACACTGAAGCTTTCTTT. It specifies CASSYNRLMNTEAFF.

This clone was observed a handful of times. The J gene is TRBJ2-5, the V gene TRBV27; D possibly corresponds to TRBD1 (6 bases). CDR1 is MNHEY, CDR2 SMNVEV, per germline (reference sequence). V gave up 2 bases and J gave up 3 bases, with 10 bases separating them. The CDR3 spans 14 residues. The CDR3 spells CASSLLQGKETQYF. Written as DNA, the CDR3 is TGTGCCAGCAGTTTACTCCAGGGGAAAGAGACCCAGTACTTC.

This clone has a handful of counts. The chain combines TRBV7-9 with TRBJ1-4, with a tentative D call TRBD1 (5 bases). Looked up from germline, CDR1 is SEHNR and CDR2 is FQNEAQ (reference sequence). This CDR3 has 14 residues. The ends were cut back, 5 bases at V and 8 bases at J, with 15 bases in the middle. CDR3 sequence: CASSHEGNHEKLFF. The CDR3 bases are TGTGCCAGCAGCCACGAGGGGAATCACGAAAAACTGTTTTTT.

V is TRBV7-2 and J is TRBJ2-4, with D hard to call. Germline-derived CDR1 and CDR2 are SGHTA and FQGNSA. Trimming removed 1 base at V and 0 bases at J, with 4 bases between. This CDR3 is built from 14 residues. The CDR3 region has the DNA TGTGCCAGCAGCTTAGACAGAGCCAAAAACATTCAGTACTTC. Protein sequence: CASSLDRAKNIQYF.

The chain has TRBV2 and TRBJ1-6, with D unresolved. Trimming shortened V by 4 bases and J by 5 bases, and 15 bases separated the two germline ends. This CDR3 spans 16 amino acids. CDR1 SNHLY and CDR2 FYNNEI come from the germline V gene. Here the CDR3 reads CASSVPGGYHNSPLHF. The DNA for the CDR3 is TGTGCCAGCAGTGTCCCCGGAGGGTACCATAATTCACCCCTCCACTTT. Full variable domain (remainder filled in from reference TRBV2 and TRBJ1-6): EPEVTQTPSHQVTQMGQEVILRCVPISNHLYFYWYRQILGQKVEFLVSFYNNEISEKSEIFDDQFSVERPDGSNFTLKIRSTKLEDSAMYFCASSVPGGYHNSPLHFGNGTRLTVT.

The rearrangement joins TRBV2 to TRBJ1-2; 8 bases map to TRBD1. The germline V gene has CDR1 SNHLY and CDR2 FYNNEI. The CDR3 totals 13 residues. V gave up 4 bases and J gave up 7 bases; unmatched junction bases: 5. CDR3 in DNA: TGTGCCAGCAGTGCTGACAGGGGAGGTGGCTACACCTTC. As protein: CASSADRGGGYTF.

This clone has only a few counts. The V and J genes are TRBV18 and TRBJ2-1, with no clear D. The V end was cut by 4 bases, the J end by 5 bases, with 3 bases between. The germline CDR1 and CDR2 sequences are KGHSH and LQKENI. The CDR3 sequence is 11 residues long. The CDR3 region is CASSLDNEQFF. Written as DNA, the CDR3 is TGTGCCAGCTCACTCGACAATGAGCAGTTCTTC. Filled out from reference TRBV18 and TRBJ2-1, the complete variable domain reads NAGVMQNPRHLVRRRGQEARLRCSPMKGHSHVYWYRQLPEEGLKFMVYLQKENIIDESGMPKERFSAEFPKEGPSILRIQQVVRGDSAAYFCASSLDNEQFFGPGTRLTVL.

CDR3 protein: CASSFSREKLFF. The CDR3 bases are TGTGCCAGCAGCTTCTCCCGTGAAAAACTGTTTTTT. The chain carries TRBV7-2 and TRBJ1-4; no reliable D call. The V end was cut by 3 bases, the J end by 7 bases, with 6 bases between. The V gene's germline CDR1 is SGHTA and CDR2 FQGNSA. The CDR3 runs to 12 residues.

The chain links TRBV12-5 to TRBJ2-5, with D possibly called TRBD1 or TRBD2 (6 bases each). Germline CDR1 and CDR2: LGHNT and FRNRAP. This CDR3 is built from 15 residues. The V end was cut by 4 bases, the J end by 7 bases, with 19 bases between. CDR3 sequence: CASGSGGDRGGTQYF. The CDR3 DNA reads TGTGCTAGTGGTTCCGGGGGCGATCGTGGGGGGACCCAGTACTTC.

This clone came up a few times. CDR3 region: CASSYGPSGAYEQYF. The CDR3 DNA sequence: TGTGCCAGCAGTTACGGGCCCAGCGGGGCCTACGAGCAGTACTTC. This chain connects TRBV6-6 to TRBJ2-7; 7 bases are shared with TRBD2. The CDR3 extends over 15 amino acids. CDR1 is MNHNY and CDR2 is SVGAGI in the germline V gene (reference sequence). V shed 2 bases and J 2 bases; nucleotides not matched to a gene: 6.

This clone showed up just a few times. The V call is TRBV5-1, the J call TRBJ1-5; possibly TRBD1 for D (5 bases). Trimming pared 4 bases from V and 5 bases from J, leaving 16 bases between. The CDR3 totals 15 residues. Germline V gives CDR1 SGHRS, CDR2 YFSETQ. The CDR3 here is CASSPLGRGDQPQHF. The CDR3 DNA reads TGCGCCAGCAGCCCCCTCGGGAGGGGTGATCAGCCCCAGCATTTT.